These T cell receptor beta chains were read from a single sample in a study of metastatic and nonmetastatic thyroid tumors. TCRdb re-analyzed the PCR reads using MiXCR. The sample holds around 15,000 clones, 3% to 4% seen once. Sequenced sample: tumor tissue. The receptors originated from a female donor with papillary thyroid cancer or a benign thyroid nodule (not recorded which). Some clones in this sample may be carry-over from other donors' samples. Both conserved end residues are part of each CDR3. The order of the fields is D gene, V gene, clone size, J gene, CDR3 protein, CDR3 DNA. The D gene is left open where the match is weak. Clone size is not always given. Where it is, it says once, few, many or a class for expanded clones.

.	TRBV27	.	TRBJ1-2	CASRSQGSYTF	TGTGCCAGCAGGAGCCAGGGCAGCTACACCTTC
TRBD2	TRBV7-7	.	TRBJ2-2	CASSLLAHDTGELFF	TGTGCTAGCAGCTTACTAGCGCATGACACCGGGGAGCTGTTTTTT
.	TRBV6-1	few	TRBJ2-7	CASSGGDSLYEQYF	TGTGCCAGCAGTGGCGGGGACAGTCTCTACGAGCAGTACTTC
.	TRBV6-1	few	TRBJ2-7	CASSLGASGPYEQYF	TGTGCCAGCAGCTTGGGGGCTAGCGGTCCCTACGAGCAGTACTTC
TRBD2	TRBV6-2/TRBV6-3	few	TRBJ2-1	CASSLAGGSNEQFF	TGTGCCAGCAGTCTAGCGGGTGGTAGCAATGAGCAGTTCTTC
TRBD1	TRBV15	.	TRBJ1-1	CATSWPGQGKTEAFF	TGTGCCACCAGCTGGCCGGGACAGGGAAAGACTGAAGCTTTCTTT
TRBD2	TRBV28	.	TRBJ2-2	CASSLIGGRPTWELFF	TGTGCCAGCAGTTTAATCGGCGGGAGGCCGACCTGGGAGCTGTTTTTT
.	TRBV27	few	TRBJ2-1	CASSPTTYNEQFF	TGTGCCAGCAGTCCGACTACCTACAATGAGCAGTTCTTC
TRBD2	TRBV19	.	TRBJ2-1	CASSIGASGNNEQFF	TGTGCCAGTAGTATAGGCGCTAGCGGGAACAATGAGCAGTTCTTC
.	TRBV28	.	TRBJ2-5	CASSASLDRRQETQYF	TGTGCCAGCAGCGCTTCCCTGGACAGACGCCAAGAGACCCAGTACTTC
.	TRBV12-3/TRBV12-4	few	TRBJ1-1	CASSLLGARMNTEAFF	TGTGCCAGCAGTTTATTGGGGGCACGGATGAACACTGAAGCTTTCTTT
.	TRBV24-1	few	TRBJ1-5	CATSESGEGNQPQHF	TGTGCCACCAGTGAGTCAGGGGAAGGCAATCAGCCCCAGCATTTT
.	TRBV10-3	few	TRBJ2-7	CAISEPAGESYEQYF	TGTGCCATCAGTGAGCCCGCAGGGGAATCCTACGAGCAGTACTTC
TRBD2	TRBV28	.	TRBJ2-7	CASSLAGVNYEQYF	TGTGCCAGCAGTCTAGCGGGAGTCAACTACGAGCAGTACTTC
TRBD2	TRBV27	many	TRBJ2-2	CASSLWEGANTGELFF	TGTGCCAGCAGTTTATGGGAGGGAGCGAACACCGGGGAGCTGTTTTTT
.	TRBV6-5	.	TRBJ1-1	CASSYSKGGGTEAFF	TGTGCCAGCAGTTACTCCAAGGGAGGGGGTACTGAAGCTTTCTTT
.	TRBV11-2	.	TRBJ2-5	CASSFDRAEETQYF	TGTGCCAGCAGCTTCGACCGGGCTGAAGAGACCCAGTACTTC
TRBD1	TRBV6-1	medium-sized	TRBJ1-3	CASSGYDRGLGNTIYF	TGTGCCAGCAGTGGGTACGACAGGGGGCTTGGAAACACCATATATTTT
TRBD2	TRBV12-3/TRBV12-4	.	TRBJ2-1	CASSFVGLAGREQFF	TGTGCCAGCAGTTTCGTGGGACTAGCGGGACGTGAGCAGTTCTTC
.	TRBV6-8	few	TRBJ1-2	CASSYLDGNYGYTF	TGTGCCAGCAGTTATCTCGACGGTAACTATGGCTACACCTTC
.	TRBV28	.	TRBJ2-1	CASSTPPLEKFF	TGTGCCAGCAGCACCCCTCCGCTAGAAAAGTTCTTC
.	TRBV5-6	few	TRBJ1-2	CASSLGQAGYYGYTF	TGTGCCAGCAGCTTGGGGCAGGCGGGGTACTATGGCTACACCTTC
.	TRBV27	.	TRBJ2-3	CASSLSPPGFQTHTDTQYF	TGTGCCAGCAGTTTATCCCCCCCCGGATTCCAAACCCACACAGATACGCAGTATTTT
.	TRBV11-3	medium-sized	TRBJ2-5	CASSLEGETQYF	TGTGCCAGCAGCTTAGAAGGGGAGACCCAGTACTTC
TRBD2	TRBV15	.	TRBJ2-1	CANSRDPSGRRNEQFF	TGTGCCAACAGCAGGGATCCTAGCGGGAGAAGGAATGAGCAGTTCTTC
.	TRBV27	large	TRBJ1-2	CASSRDGYYGYTF	TGTGCCAGCAGTCGGGACGGCTACTATGGCTACACCTTC
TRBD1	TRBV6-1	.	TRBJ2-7	CASTLSSGQGLYEQYF	TGTGCCAGCACCCTATCCTCAGGACAGGGCCTCTACGAGCAGTACTTC
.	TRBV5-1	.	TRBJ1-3	CASSLVVAAVGDSGNTIYF	TGCGCCAGCAGCTTGGTTGTGGCCGCGGTGGGAGACTCTGGAAACACCATATATTTT
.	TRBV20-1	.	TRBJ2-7	CSARAGTYEQYF	TGCAGTGCTAGGGCCGGGACCTACGAGCAGTACTTC
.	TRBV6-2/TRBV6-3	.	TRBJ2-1	CASSYRWSSGNEQFF	TGTGCCAGCAGTTACAGATGGTCTTCAGGCAATGAGCAGTTCTTC
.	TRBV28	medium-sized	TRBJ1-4	CASNLGRATNEKLFF	TGTGCCAGCAACCTAGGGAGGGCAACTAATGAAAAACTGTTTTTT
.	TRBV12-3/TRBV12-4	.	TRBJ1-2	CASTAGPEEWEGSYGYTF	TGTGCCAGCACCGCGGGACCGGAGGAATGGGAGGGAAGTTATGGCTACACCTTC
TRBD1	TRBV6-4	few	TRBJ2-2	CASGGQGDSGELFF	TGTGCCAGCGGGGGACAGGGGGACTCCGGGGAGCTGTTTTTT
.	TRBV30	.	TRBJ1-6	CAWSRTGNSPLHF	TGTGCCTGGAGTCGGACGGGGAATTCACCCCTCCACTTT
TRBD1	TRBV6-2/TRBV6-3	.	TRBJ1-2	CASRSGQINYGYTF	TGTGCCAGCAGGTCGGGACAGATCAACTATGGCTACACCTTC
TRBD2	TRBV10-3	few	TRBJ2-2	CAIRRLAGGGSTGELFF	TGTGCCATCAGAAGACTAGCGGGAGGGGGATCGACCGGGGAGCTGTTTTTT
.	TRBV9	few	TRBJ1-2	CASSLGLGSNYGYTF	TGTGCCAGCAGCCTAGGCCTGGGGTCCAACTATGGCTACACCTTC
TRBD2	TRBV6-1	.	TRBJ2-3	CASRLSGGARHPQYF	TGTGCCAGCAGACTGAGCGGGGGGGCCCGTCATCCGCAGTATTTT
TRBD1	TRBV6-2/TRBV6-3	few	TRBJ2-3	CASSSRTGDSTDTQYF	TGTGCCAGCAGCTCCCGGACAGGGGATTCCACAGATACGCAGTATTTT
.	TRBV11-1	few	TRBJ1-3	CASSLGRSSGNTIYF	TGTGCCAGCAGCTTAGGGCGGAGCTCTGGAAACACCATATATTTT
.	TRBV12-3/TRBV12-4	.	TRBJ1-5	CASSFTAVDNQPQHF	TGTGCCAGCAGTTTCACCGCAGTGGATAATCAGCCCCAGCATTTT
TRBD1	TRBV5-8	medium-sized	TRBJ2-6	CASGARQGAAGANVLTF	TGTGCCAGCGGGGCCAGACAGGGGGCTGCTGGGGCCAACGTCCTGACTTTC
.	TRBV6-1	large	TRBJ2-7	CASSYAGQSYEQYF	TGTGCCAGCAGTTACGCGGGACAGTCCTACGAGCAGTACTTC
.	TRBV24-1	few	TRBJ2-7	CDTSDAAKSGEQYF	TGTGACACCAGTGATGCCGCGAAGTCAGGCGAGCAGTACTTC
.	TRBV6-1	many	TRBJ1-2	CASSETGVGGVGYTF	TGTGCCAGCAGTGAAACGGGTGTAGGAGGGGTCGGCTACACCTTC
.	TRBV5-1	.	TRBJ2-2	CASWELFF	TGCGCCTCTTGGGAGCTGTTTTTT
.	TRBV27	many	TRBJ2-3	CASSLSRPDTQYF	TGTGCCAGCAGTTTAAGTCGGCCAGATACGCAGTATTTT
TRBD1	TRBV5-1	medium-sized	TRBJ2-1	CASSFGTGGNEQFF	TGCGCCAGCAGCTTCGGGACAGGGGGCAATGAGCAGTTCTTC
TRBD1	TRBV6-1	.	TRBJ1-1	CASSKTGDTEAFF	TGTGCCAGCAGTAAGACAGGGGACACTGAAGCTTTCTTT
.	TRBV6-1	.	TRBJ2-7	CAIQIETGPYEQYF	TGTGCCATTCAAATAGAGACAGGTCCCTACGAGCAGTACTTC
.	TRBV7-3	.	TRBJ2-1	CASSPGVYNEQFF	TGTGCCAGCAGCCCGGGGGTCTACAATGAGCAGTTCTTC
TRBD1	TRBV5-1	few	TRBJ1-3	CASSLAGQGNTIYF	TGCGCCAGCAGCTTGGCGGGACAGGGAAACACCATATATTTT
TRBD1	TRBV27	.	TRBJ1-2	CASSLNEDRGLWTF	TGTGCCAGCAGTTTAAATGAGGACAGGGGCCTCTGGACCTTC
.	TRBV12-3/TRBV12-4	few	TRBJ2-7	CASSSNRVGYEQYF	TGTGCCAGCAGTAGCAACAGGGTAGGGTACGAGCAGTACTTC